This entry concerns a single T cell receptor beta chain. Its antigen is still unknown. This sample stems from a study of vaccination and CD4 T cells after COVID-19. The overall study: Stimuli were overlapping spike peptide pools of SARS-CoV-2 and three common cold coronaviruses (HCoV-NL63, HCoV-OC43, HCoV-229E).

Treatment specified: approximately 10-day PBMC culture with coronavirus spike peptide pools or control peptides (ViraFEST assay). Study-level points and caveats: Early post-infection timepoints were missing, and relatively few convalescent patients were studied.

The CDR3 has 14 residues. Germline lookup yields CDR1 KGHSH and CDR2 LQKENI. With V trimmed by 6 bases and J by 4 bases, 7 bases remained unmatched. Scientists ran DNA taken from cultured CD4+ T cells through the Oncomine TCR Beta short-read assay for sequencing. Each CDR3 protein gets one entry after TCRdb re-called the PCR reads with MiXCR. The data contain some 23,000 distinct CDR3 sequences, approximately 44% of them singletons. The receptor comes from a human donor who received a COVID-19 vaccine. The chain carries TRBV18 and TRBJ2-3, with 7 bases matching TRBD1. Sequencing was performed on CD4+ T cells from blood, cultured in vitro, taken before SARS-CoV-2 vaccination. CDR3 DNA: TGTGCCAGCTCTCCCCAGGGGGAATCAGATACGCAGTATTTT. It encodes CASSPQGESDTQYF.